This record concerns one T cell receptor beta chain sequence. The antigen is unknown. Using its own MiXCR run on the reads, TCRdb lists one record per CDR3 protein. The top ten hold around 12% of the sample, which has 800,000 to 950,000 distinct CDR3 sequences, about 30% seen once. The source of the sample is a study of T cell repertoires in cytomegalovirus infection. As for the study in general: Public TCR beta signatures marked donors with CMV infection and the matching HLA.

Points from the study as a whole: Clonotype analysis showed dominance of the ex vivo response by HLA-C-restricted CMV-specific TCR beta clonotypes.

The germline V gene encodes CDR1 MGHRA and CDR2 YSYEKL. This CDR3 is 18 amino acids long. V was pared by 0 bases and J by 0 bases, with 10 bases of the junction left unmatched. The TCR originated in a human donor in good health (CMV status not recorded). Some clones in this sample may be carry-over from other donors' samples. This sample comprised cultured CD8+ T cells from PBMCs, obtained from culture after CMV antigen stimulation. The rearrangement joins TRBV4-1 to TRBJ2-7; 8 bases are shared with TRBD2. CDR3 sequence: CASSQENVMAGGSYEQYF. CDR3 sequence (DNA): TGCGCCAGCAGCCAAGAAAATGTGATGGCGGGGGGCTCCTACGAGCAGTACTTC.